These 2 T cell receptor beta chains share one sample of origin, sequenced in a study of blood T cells in healthy people across ages. Together with a sample-barcoded 5' primer, a J-beta primer mix was included in a second PCR lasting roughly 7 to 11 cycles. TCRdb reprocessed the 5' RACE reads via MiXCR and lists one record per CDR3 protein. This table has 1.2 million to 1.5 million distinct CDR3 sequences, 42% appearing once. The specimen sequenced was blood. These receptors came from a woman aged 18-30 years in good health.

V gene TRBV27 combines with J gene TRBJ1-2; possibly TRBD1 for D (5 bases). The CDR3 length is 13 residues. Germline V CDR1 and CDR2: MNHEY, SMNVEV (reference sequence). The V and J ends lost 6 bases and 3 bases respectively, with 11 bases between them. The CDR3, as DNA: TGTGCCAGCAGACCAAGCAGGGACTATGGCTACACCTTC. This translates into CASRPSRDYGYTF.

Only a few counts were recorded for this clonotype. This chain uses TRBV6-6 with TRBJ1-5; perhaps TRBD1 as D (6 bases). CDR1 is MNHNY and CDR2 is SVGAGI in the germline V gene (reference sequence). V gave up 5 bases and J gave up 1 base, with 12 bases separating them. The CDR3 is made up of 15 amino acids. The CDR3 here is CASSTNGQSNQPQHF. The CDR3 nucleotides read TGTGCCAGCAGTACGAACGGACAGAGCAATCAGCCCCAGCATTTT.